Described below is a single T cell receptor beta chain sequence and its context. This record belongs to a study of blood T cell repertoires in COVID-19. Clones were read by immunoSEQ multiplex PCR, and TCRdb kept only the in-frame ones, dropping some. The sample records fewer than 350,000 clones, over 80% being singletons. The CDR3 contains 15 residues. Unmatched junction bases numbered 4, after V lost 5 bases and J lost 1 base. CDR1 SGHAT and CDR2 FQNNGV come from the germline V gene. This sequence was found in a woman aged 25 to 39 with acute COVID-19. The rearrangement uses TRBV11-2 and TRBJ1-4; 7 nucleotides line up with TRBD1. Sequenced: PBMCs or T cells enriched from blood (not recorded which). The CDR3 coding sequence is TGTGCCAGCAGCCCTCGACAGGGAACTAATGAAAAACTGTTTTTT. This gives the protein CASSPRQGTNEKLFF.